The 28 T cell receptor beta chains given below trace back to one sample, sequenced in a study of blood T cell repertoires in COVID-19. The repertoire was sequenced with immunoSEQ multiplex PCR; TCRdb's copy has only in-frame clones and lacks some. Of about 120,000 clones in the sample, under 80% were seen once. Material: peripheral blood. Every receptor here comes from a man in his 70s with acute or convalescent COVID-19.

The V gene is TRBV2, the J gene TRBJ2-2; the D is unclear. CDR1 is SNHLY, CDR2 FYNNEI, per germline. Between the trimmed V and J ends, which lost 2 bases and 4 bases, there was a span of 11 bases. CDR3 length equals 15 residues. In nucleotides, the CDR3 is TGTGCCAGCAGTGAAATAGTCCCGTTCACCGGGGAGCTGTTTTTT. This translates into CASSEIVPFTGELFF.

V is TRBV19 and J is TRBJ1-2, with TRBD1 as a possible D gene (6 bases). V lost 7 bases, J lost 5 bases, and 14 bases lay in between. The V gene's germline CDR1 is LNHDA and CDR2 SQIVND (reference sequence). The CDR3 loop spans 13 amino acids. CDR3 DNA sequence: TGTGCCAGTAATGGCAGGGGTAGGTATGGCTACACCTTC. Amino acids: CASNGRGRYGYTF.

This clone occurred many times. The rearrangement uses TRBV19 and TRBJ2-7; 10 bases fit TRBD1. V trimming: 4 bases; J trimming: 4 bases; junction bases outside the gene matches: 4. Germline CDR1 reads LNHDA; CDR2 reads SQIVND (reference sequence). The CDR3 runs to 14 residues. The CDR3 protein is CASSSRDRGYEQYF. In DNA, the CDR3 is TGTGCCAGTAGTAGTCGGGACAGGGGTTACGAGCAGTACTTC.

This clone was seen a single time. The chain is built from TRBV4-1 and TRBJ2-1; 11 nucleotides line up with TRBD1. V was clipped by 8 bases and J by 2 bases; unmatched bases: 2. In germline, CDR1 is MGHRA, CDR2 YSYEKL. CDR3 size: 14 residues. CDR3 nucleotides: TGCGCCAGCGGACAGGGGGCCCCCTACAATGAGCAGTTCTTC. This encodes CASGQGAPYNEQFF.

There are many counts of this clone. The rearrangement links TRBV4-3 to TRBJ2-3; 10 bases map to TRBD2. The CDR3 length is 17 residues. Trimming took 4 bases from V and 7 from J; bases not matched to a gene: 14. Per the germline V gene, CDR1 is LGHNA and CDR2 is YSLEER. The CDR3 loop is CASSPKAGGFGLYTQYF. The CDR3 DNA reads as TGCGCCAGCAGCCCGAAAGCGGGGGGGTTCGGTCTGTATACGCAGTATTTT.

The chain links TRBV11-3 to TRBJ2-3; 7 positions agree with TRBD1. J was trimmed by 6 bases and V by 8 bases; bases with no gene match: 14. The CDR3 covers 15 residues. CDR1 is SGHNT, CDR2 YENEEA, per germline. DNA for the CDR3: TGTGCCAGCGTCCTCCGACAGGGTGGAGGTGATACGCAGTATTTT. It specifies CASVLRQGGGDTQYF. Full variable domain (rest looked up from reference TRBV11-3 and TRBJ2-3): EAGVVQSPRYKIIEKKQPVAFWCNPISGHNTLYWYLQNLGQGPELLIRYENEEAVDDSQLPKDRFSAERLKGVDSTLKIQPAELGDSAVYLCASVLRQGGGDTQYFGPGTRLTVL.

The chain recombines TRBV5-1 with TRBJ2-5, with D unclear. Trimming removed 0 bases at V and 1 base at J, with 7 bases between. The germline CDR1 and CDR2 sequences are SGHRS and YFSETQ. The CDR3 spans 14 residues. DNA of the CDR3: TGCGCCAGCAGCTTGGTACAACGCCAAGAGACCCAGTACTTC. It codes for CASSLVQRQETQYF.

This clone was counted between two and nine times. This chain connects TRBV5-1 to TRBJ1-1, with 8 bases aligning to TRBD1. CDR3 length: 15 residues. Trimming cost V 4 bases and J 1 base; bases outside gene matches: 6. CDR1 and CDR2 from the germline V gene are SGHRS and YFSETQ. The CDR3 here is CASSVAGTGNTEAFF. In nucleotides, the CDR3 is TGCGCCAGCAGCGTCGCCGGGACAGGGAACACTGAAGCTTTCTTT.

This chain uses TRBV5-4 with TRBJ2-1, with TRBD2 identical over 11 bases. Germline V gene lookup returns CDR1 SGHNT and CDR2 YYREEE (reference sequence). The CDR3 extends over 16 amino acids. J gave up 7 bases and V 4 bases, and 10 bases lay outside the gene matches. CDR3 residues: CASSEPSGGKGNEQFF. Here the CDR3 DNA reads TGTGCCAGCAGCGAACCTAGCGGGGGGAAGGGGAATGAGCAGTTCTTC.

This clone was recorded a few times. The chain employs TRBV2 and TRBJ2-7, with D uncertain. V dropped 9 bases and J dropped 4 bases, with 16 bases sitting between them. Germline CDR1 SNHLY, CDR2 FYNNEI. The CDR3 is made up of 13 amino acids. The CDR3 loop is CARQKTKPYEQYF. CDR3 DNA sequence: TGTGCCAGACAAAAGACAAAGCCGTACGAGCAGTACTTC.

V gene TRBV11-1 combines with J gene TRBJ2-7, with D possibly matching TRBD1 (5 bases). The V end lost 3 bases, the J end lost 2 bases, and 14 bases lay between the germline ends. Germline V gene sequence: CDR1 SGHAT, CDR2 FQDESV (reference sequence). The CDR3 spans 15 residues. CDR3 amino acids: CASSFRSTGPYEQYF. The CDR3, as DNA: TGTGCCAGCAGCTTCAGATCTACAGGACCCTACGAGCAGTACTTC.

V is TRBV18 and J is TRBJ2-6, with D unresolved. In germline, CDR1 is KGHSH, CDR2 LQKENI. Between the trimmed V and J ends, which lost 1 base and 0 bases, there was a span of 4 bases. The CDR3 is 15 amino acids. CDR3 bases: TGTGCCAGCTCACCACGGAGCTCTGGGGCCAACGTCCTGACTTTC. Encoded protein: CASSPRSSGANVLTF.

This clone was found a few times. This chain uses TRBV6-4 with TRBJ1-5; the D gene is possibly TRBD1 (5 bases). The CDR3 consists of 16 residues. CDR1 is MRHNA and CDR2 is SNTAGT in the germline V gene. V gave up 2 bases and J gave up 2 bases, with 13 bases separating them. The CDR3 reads CASSDRQGRGNQPQHF. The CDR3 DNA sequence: TGTGCCAGCAGTGACCGGCAGGGTAGGGGCAATCAGCCCCAGCATTTT.

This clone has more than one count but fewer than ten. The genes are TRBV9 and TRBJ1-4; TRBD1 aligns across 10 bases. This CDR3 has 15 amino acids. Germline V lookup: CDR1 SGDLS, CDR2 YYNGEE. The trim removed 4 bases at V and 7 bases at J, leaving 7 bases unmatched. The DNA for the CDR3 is TGTGCCAGCAGCTTTGGGGGACAGGGGAGTGAAAAACTGTTTTTT. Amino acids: CASSFGGQGSEKLFF.

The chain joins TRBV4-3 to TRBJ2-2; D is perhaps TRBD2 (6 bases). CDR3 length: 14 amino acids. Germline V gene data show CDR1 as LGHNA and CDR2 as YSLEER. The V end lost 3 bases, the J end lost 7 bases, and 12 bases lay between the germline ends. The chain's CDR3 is CASSQTSNYGELFF. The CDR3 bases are TGCGCCAGCAGCCAGACTAGTAACTACGGGGAGCTGTTTTTT.

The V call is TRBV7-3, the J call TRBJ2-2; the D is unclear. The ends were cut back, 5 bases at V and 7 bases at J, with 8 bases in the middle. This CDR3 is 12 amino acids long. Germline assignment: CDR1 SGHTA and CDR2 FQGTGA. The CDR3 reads CASSQANGELFF. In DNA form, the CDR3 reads TGTGCCAGCAGCCAGGCAAACGGGGAGCTGTTTTTT.

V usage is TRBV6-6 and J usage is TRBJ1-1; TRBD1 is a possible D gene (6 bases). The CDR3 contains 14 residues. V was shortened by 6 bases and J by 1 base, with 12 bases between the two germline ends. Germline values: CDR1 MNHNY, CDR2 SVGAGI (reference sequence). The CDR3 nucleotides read TGTGCCAGCAGCACAGGGTCCGGGAACACTGAAGCTTTCTTT. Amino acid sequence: CASSTGSGNTEAFF.

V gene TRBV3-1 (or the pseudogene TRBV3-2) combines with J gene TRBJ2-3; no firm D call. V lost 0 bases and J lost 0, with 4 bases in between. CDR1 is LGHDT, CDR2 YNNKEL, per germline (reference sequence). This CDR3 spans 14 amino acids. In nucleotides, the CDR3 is TGTGCCAGCAGCCAAGAACTAAGCACAGATACGCAGTATTTT. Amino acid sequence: CASSQELSTDTQYF.

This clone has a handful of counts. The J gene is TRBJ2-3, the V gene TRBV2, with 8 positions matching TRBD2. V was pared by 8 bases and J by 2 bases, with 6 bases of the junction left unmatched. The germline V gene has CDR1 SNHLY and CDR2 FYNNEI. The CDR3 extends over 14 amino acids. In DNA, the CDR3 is TGTGCCAGCGGAACGGGGGGGAACACAGATACGCAGTATTTT. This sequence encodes CASGTGGNTDTQYF. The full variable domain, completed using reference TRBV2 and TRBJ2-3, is EPEVTQTPSHQVTQMGQEVILRCVPISNHLYFYWYRQILGQKVEFLVSFYNNEISEKSEIFDDQFSVERPDGSNFTLKIRSTKLEDSAMYFCASGTGGNTDTQYFGPGTRLTVL.

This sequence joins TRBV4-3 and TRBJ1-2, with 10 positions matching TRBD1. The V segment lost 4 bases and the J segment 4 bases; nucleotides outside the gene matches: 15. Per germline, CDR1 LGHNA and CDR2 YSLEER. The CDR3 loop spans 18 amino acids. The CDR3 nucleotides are TGCGCCAGCAGCCGGGGACATCCGCCGGGACAGGGGTTCTATGGCTACACCTTC. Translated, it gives CASSRGHPPGQGFYGYTF.

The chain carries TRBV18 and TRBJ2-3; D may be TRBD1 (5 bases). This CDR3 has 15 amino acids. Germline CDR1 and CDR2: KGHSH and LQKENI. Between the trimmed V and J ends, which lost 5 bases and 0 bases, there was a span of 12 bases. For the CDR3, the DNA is TGTGCCAGCTCAAAGTTAGGGGCTAGCACAGATACGCAGTATTTT. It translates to CASSKLGASTDTQYF. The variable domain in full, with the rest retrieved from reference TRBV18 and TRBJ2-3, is NAGVMQNPRHLVRRRGQEARLRCSPMKGHSHVYWYRQLPEEGLKFMVYLQKENIIDESGMPKERFSAEFPKEGPSILRIQQVVRGDSAAYFCASSKLGASTDTQYFGPGTRLTVL.

CDR3 in DNA: TGTGCCAGCAGCGTCGCCCGGACATCATATAATTCACCCCTCCACTTT. This encodes CASSVARTSYNSPLHF. The chain joins TRBV7-2 to TRBJ1-6; D might be TRBD1 (5 bases). The CDR3 runs to 16 residues. V shed 5 bases and J shed 4 bases, with 15 bases lying between them. Germline V lookup: CDR1 SGHTA, CDR2 FQGNSA.

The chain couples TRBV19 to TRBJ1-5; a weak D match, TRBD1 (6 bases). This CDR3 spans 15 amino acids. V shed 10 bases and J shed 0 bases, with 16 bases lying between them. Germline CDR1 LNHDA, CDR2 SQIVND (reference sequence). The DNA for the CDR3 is TGTGCCACGAAGGACAGTCCCATTAGCAATCAGCCCCAGCATTTT. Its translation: CATKDSPISNQPQHF.

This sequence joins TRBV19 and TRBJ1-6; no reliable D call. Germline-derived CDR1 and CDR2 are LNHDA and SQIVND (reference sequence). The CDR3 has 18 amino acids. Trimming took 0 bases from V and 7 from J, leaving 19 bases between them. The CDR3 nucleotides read TGTGCCAGTAGTATAGATGCGACGGGAGGTGGTGGAAATTCACCCCTCCACTTT. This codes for CASSIDATGGGGNSPLHF.

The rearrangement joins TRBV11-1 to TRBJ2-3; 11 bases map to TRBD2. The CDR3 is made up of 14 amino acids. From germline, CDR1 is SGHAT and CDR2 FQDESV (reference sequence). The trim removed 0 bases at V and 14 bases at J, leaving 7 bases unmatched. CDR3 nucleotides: TGTGCCAGCAGCTTAGCGGTAGCGGGGGGGCGTGTGTATTTT. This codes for CASSLAVAGGRVYF.

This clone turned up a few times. The CDR3 DNA sequence: TGCGCCAGCAGCTCGACTAGCAGGTCCTACAATGAGCAGTTCTTC. This gives the protein CASSSTSRSYNEQFF. The chain employs TRBV5-1 and TRBJ2-1; TRBD2 matches at 7 bases. The germline CDR1 and CDR2 sequences are SGHRS and YFSETQ. J gave up 1 base and V 3 bases, and 4 bases lay outside the gene matches. CDR3 length: 15 residues.

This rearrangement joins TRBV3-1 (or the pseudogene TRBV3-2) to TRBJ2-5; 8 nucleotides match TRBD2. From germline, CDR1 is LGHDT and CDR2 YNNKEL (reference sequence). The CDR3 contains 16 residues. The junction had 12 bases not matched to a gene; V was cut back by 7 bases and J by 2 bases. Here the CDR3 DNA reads TGTGCCAGCACCCCTTGGGGAGCGGGGGTGCAAGAGACCCAGTACTTC. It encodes CASTPWGAGVQETQYF.

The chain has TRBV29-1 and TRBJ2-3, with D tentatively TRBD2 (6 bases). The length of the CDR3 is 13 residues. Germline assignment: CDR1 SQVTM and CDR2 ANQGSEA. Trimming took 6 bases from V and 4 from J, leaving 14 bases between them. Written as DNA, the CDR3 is TGCAGCGTATCCGGGGGAACCCCAGATACGCAGTATTTT. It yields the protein CSVSGGTPDTQYF.